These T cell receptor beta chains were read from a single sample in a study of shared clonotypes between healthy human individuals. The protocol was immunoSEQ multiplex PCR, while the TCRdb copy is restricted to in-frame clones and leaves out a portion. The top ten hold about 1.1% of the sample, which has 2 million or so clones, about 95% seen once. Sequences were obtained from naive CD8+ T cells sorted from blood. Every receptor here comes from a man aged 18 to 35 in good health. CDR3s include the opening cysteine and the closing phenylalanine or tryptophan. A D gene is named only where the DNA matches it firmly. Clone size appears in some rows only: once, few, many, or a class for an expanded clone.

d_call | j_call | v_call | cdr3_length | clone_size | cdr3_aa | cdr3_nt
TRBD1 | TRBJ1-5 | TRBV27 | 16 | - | CASSPTSTGRNQPQHF | TGTGCCAGCAGTCCCACCTCGACAGGGAGGAATCAGCCCCAGCATTTT
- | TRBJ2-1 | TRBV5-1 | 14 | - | CASSLEQGWNEQFF | TGCGCCAGCAGCTTGGAACAGGGATGGAATGAGCAGTTCTTC
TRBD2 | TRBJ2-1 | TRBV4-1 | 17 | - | CASSRKIAGGITNEQFF | TGCGCCAGCAGCCGGAAGATAGCGGGGGGGATCACCAATGAGCAGTTCTTC
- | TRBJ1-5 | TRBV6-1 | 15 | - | CASSEDTGKLQPQHF | TGTGCCAGCAGTGAAGACACAGGGAAACTTCAGCCCCAGCATTTT
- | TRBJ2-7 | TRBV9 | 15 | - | CASSIRQGGSSEQYF | TGTGCCAGCAGCATTCGACAGGGAGGTTCCTCGGAGCAGTACTTC
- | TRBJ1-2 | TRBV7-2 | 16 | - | CAIKLDSPQMSYGYTF | TGTGCCATTAAATTGGACAGCCCCCAAATGAGCTATGGCTACACCTTC
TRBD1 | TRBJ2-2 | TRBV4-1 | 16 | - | CASSHITQGETGELFF | TGCGCCAGCAGCCATATAACGCAGGGGGAAACCGGGGAGCTGTTTTTT
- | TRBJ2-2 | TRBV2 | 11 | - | CASSTAGELFF | TGTGCCAGCTCGACGGCCGGGGAGCTGTTTTTT
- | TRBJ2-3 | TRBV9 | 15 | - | CASSVSWGSTDTQYF | TGTGCCAGCAGCGTATCGTGGGGTAGCACAGATACGCAGTATTTT
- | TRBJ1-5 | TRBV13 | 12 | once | CASSQSREPQHF | TGTGCCAGCAGCCAAAGTCGTGAGCCCCAGCATTTT
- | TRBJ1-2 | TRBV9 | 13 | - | CASSEGWDYGYTF | TGTGCCAGCAGCGAGGGTTGGGACTATGGCTACACCTTC
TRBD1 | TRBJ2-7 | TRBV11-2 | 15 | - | CASSNVQGVTYEQYF | TGTGCCAGCAGCAATGTACAGGGGGTCACCTACGAGCAGTACTTC
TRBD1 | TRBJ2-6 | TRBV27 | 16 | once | CASSLTGGAGANVLTF | TGTGCCAGCAGTTTGACAGGGGGCGCCGGGGCCAACGTCCTGACTTTC
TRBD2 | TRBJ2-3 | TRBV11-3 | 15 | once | CASSPGGLDRDTQYF | TGTGCCAGCAGCCCAGGCGGACTAGACCGAGATACGCAGTATTTT
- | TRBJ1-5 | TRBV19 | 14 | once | CASSARDYNQPQHF | TGTGCCAGTAGTGCCCGGGATTACAATCAGCCCCAGCATTTT
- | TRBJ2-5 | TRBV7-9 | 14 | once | CASSYGDQVETQYF | TGTGCCAGCAGCTACGGCGACCAGGTGGAGACCCAGTACTTC
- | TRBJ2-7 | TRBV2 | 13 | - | CASSEVTLSEQYF | TGTGCCAGCAGTGAAGTGACCTTATCCGAGCAGTACTTC
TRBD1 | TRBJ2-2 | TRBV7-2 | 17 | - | CASRSLPGQGSTGELFF | TGTGCCAGCAGGTCACTCCCGGGACAGGGGAGCACCGGGGAGCTGTTTTTT
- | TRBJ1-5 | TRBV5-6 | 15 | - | CASSLSGGWNQPQHF | TGTGCCAGCAGCTTGTCCGGGGGCTGGAATCAGCCCCAGCATTTT
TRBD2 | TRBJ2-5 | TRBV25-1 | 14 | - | CASSDIAGAETQYF | TGTGCCAGCAGTGACATAGCGGGAGCTGAGACCCAGTACTTC
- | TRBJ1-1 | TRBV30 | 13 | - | CAWSQDVDTEAFF | TGTGCCTGGAGCCAGGATGTGGACACTGAAGCTTTCTTT
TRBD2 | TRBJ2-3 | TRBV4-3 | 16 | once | CASSPGLAGGKDTQYF | TGCGCCAGCAGCCCCGGACTAGCGGGAGGGAAGGATACGCAGTATTTT
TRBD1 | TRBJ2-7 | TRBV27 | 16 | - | CASSPGADRGEYEQYF | TGTGCCAGCAGTCCCGGGGCGGACAGGGGGGAGTACGAGCAGTACTTC
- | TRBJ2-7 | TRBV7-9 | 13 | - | CASSGGISYEQYF | TGTGCCAGCAGCGGGGGTATCTCCTACGAGCAGTACTTC
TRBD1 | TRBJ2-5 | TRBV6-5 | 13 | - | CASSPQGWETQYF | TGTGCCAGCAGTCCACAGGGGTGGGAGACCCAGTACTTC
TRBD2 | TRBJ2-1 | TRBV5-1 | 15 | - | CASSLTGGSYNEQFF | TGCGCCAGCAGCTTAACGGGGGGGTCCTACAATGAGCAGTTCTTC
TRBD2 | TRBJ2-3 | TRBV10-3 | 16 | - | CAATGLAGYSTDTQYF | TGTGCCGCAACGGGACTAGCGGGGTATAGCACAGATACGCAGTATTTT
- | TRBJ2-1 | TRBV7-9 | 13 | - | CASSRTGVHEQFF | TGTGCCAGCAGTAGAACGGGGGTCCATGAGCAGTTCTTC
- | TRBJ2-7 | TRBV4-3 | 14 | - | CASSPRGDTYEQYF | TGCGCCAGCAGCCCGAGAGGGGATACCTACGAGCAGTACTTC
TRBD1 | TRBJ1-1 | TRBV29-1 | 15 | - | CSAAGGDSLNTEAFF | TGCAGCGCCGCAGGAGGGGACAGCTTGAACACTGAAGCTTTCTTT
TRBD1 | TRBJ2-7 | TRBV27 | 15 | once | CASSLDPDRGHEQYF | TGTGCCAGCAGTCTAGACCCGGACAGGGGCCACGAGCAGTACTTC
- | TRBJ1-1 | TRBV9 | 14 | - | CASSVDGEGTEAFF | TGTGCCAGCAGCGTAGACGGGGAAGGCACTGAAGCTTTCTTT
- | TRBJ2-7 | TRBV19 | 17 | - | CASSPTLKDGIIYEQYF | TGTGCCAGTAGTCCCACATTGAAAGATGGGATAATTTACGAGCAGTACTTC
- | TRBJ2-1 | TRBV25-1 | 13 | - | CASRGAGYNEQFF | TGTGCCAGCAGAGGGGCAGGGTACAATGAGCAGTTCTTC
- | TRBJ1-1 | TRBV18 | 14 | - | CASSPPEQNTEAFF | TGTGCCAGCTCACCACCGGAACAGAACACTGAAGCTTTCTTT
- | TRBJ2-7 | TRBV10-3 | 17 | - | CAISEPDPGPRGYEQYF | TGTGCCATCAGTGAACCTGATCCGGGACCAAGGGGTTACGAGCAGTACTTC
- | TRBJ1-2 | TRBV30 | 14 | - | CAWSATGSGYGYTF | TGTGCCTGGAGTGCTACAGGGAGCGGCTATGGCTACACCTTC
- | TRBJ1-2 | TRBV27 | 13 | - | CASSSDGHYGYTF | TGTGCCAGCAGTTCGGACGGTCACTATGGCTACACCTTC
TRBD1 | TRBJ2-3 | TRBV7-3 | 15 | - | CASSWTGGNLDTQYF | TGTGCCAGCAGCTGGACAGGGGGGAATCTGGATACGCAGTATTTT
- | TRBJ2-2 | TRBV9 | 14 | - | CASSARRGTGELFF | TGTGCCAGCAGCGCGCGTAGGGGCACCGGGGAGCTGTTTTTT